Following are 18 T cell receptor beta chains from one sample sequenced in a study of blood T cell repertoires in COVID-19. The protocol was immunoSEQ multiplex PCR, while the TCRdb copy is restricted to in-frame clones and leaves out a portion. The data show 210,000 or so clones, 86% seen once. Sequenced material: peripheral blood. All receptors come from a woman in her forties or fifties with acute or convalescent COVID-19.

This chain connects TRBV5-4 to TRBJ2-7, with 7 bases that match TRBD1. Per germline, CDR1 SGHNT and CDR2 YYREEE (reference sequence). Trimming at V came to 3 bases and at J to 1 base, leaving 7 bases not matched to a gene. The CDR3 contains 15 residues. CDR3 in DNA: TGTGCCAGCAGCTACGGTGGCAGGGGGTCCTACGAGCAGTACTTC. Its protein product is CASSYGGRGSYEQYF. The whole variable domain, remainder taken from reference TRBV5-4 and TRBJ2-7, is ETGVTQSPTHLIKTRGQQVTLRCSSQSGHNTVSWYQQALGQGPQFIFQYYREEENGRGNFPPRFSGLQFPNYSSELNVNALELDDSALYLCASSYGGRGSYEQYFGPGTRLTVT.

The rearrangement links TRBV29-1 to TRBJ2-1; the match to TRBD1 covers 10 bases. J gave up 7 bases and V 1 base, and 10 bases lay outside the gene matches. The germline CDR1 and CDR2 sequences are SQVTM and ANQGSEA. The CDR3 extends over 16 amino acids. CDR3 region: CSVEGEGQGVSNEQFF. The CDR3 DNA reads as TGCAGCGTTGAAGGCGAAGGACAGGGGGTCTCGAATGAGCAGTTCTTC.

The chain links TRBV14 to TRBJ2-7; D not resolved. CDR1 SGHDN and CDR2 FVKESK come from the germline V gene. The CDR3 sequence is 16 residues long. Trimming removed 1 base at V and 6 bases at J, with 19 bases between. The CDR3 region has the DNA TGTGCCAGCAGCCAAGGAACGTGGCAGTCGAGGTCCGAGCAGTACTTC. It codes for CASSQGTWQSRSEQYF. Full variable domain (missing parts from reference TRBV14 and TRBJ2-7): EAGVTQFPSHSVIEKGQTVTLRCDPISGHDNLYWYRRVMGKEIKFLLHFVKESKQDESGMPNNRFLAERTGGTYSTLKVQPAELEDSGVYFCASSQGTWQSRSEQYFGPGTRLTVT.

V and J are TRBV9 and TRBJ2-3; 11 bases align to TRBD2. The CDR3 sequence is 17 residues long. J gave up 1 base and V 0 bases, and 4 bases lay outside the gene matches. The germline V gene encodes CDR1 SGDLS and CDR2 YYNGEE. CDR3 sequence reads: CASSVEASGGRTDTQYF. In nucleotides, the CDR3 is TGTGCCAGCAGCGTAGAGGCTAGCGGGGGGCGCACAGATACGCAGTATTTT.

This clone appeared a single time. The V gene is TRBV5-8, the J gene TRBJ1-1, with D possibly being TRBD1 (6 bases). The CDR3 spans 13 residues. The V end lost 3 bases, the J end lost 0 bases, and 6 bases lay between the germline ends. Germline-derived CDR1 and CDR2 are SGHTS and YDEGEE. The CDR3 region has the DNA TGTGCCAGCAGCTGGACAGTGAACACTGAAGCTTTCTTT. It codes for CASSWTVNTEAFF.

V usage is TRBV6-2 or TRBV6-3 and J usage is TRBJ2-7; 10 bases agree with TRBD2. CDR1 and CDR2 from the germline V gene are MNHEY and SVGEGT. This CDR3 spans 14 amino acids. The J segment lost 4 bases and the V segment lost 4 bases, leaving 4 bases of the junction unmatched. The CDR3 nucleotides read TGTGCCAGCAGTTTAGCGGGGGGCGGATACGAGCAGTACTTC. As protein: CASSLAGGGYEQYF.

The V gene is TRBV10-3, the J gene TRBJ1-4; 7 nucleotides match TRBD1. V lost 6 bases and J lost 6; bases outside the gene matches: 7. This CDR3 has 14 residues. CDR1 and CDR2 (germline): ENHRY, SYGVKD. DNA of the CDR3: TGTGCCATCAGCCCACAGGGGTCGGATGAAAAACTGTTTTTT. Its translation: CAISPQGSDEKLFF.

This chain joins TRBV30 and TRBJ1-3; 7 bases map to TRBD1. The CDR3 is made up of 14 amino acids. Per the germline V gene, CDR1 is GTSNPN and CDR2 is SVGIG (reference sequence). The ends lost 6 bases at V and 0 bases at J; junction bases unmatched: 5. The CDR3 sequence is CACTGDLSGNTIYF. DNA for the CDR3: TGTGCCTGCACAGGGGACCTCTCTGGAAACACCATATATTTT.

The genes are TRBV3-1 (or the pseudogene TRBV3-2) and TRBJ2-5; 11 bases fit TRBD2. The CDR3 runs to 16 residues. Germline V CDR1 and CDR2: LGHDT, YNNKEL (reference sequence). With 1 base clipped from V and 2 bases from J, the junction kept 3 bases outside the gene matches. CDR3 residues: CASSQGLAGRQETQYF. The CDR3 DNA follows: TGTGCCAGCAGCCAAGGACTAGCGGGACGTCAAGAGACCCAGTACTTC.

J is TRBJ1-3 and V is TRBV30, with D unclear. The CDR3 runs to 15 residues. Germline V gives CDR1 GTSNPN, CDR2 SVGIG (reference sequence). V lost 1 base and J 4 bases, leaving 14 bases between the germline ends. In DNA, the CDR3 is TGTGCCTGGAGTGACCTTACCTCCGGGGGAAACACCATATATTTT. This translates into CAWSDLTSGGNTIYF.

This rearrangement joins TRBV27 to TRBJ1-2; the match to TRBD1 covers 7 bases. Trimming took 2 bases from V and 4 from J; bases not matched to a gene: 4. This CDR3 has 14 residues. CDR1 is MNHEY and CDR2 is SMNVEV in the germline V gene (reference sequence). The CDR3 coding sequence is TGTGCCAGCAGTTTACGGGGACAGAGCTATGGCTACACCTTC. Translating gives CASSLRGQSYGYTF.

V usage is TRBV27 and J usage is TRBJ1-1; 10 bases line up with TRBD1. The CDR3 runs to 17 residues. Germline-derived CDR1 and CDR2 are MNHEY and SMNVEV (reference sequence). The V gene end was trimmed by 4 bases and the J gene end by 5 bases; junction bases not matched to a gene: 13. CDR3 in DNA: TGTGCCAGCAGTTCCCCTGGACGGGGGACAGGGGCAACTGAAGCTTTCTTT. Its translation is CASSSPGRGTGATEAFF.

The chain is built from TRBV20-1 and TRBJ1-5; D uncertain. V shed 3 bases and J shed 2 bases, with 17 bases lying between them. Germline-derived CDR1 and CDR2 are DFQATT and SNEGSKA (reference sequence). CDR3 size: 16 residues. Here the CDR3 DNA reads TGCAGTGCTAGTGGCTGGTTCGGACTGGGCAATCAGCCCCAGCATTTT. Encoded protein: CSASGWFGLGNQPQHF.

A few counts support this clone. The V call is TRBV7-9, the J call TRBJ1-5; tentative D call: TRBD1 (5 bases). The length of the CDR3 is 16 residues. Germline assignment: CDR1 SEHNR and CDR2 FQNEAQ (reference sequence). The V and J ends lost 1 base and 5 bases respectively, with 15 bases between them. Here the CDR3 DNA reads TGTGCCAGCAGCTTAGGGGCAGGGAGGAGGGATCAGCCCCAGCATTTT. This gives the protein CASSLGAGRRDQPQHF.

Comment on this clone: Different DNA sequences within this sample yield the same CDR3. CDR3 coding DNA: TGCGCCAGCAGCCAAGGGACAGGGAACTATGGCTACACCTTC. This codes for CASSQGTGNYGYTF. J is TRBJ1-2 and V is TRBV4-3; TRBD1 matches at 8 bases. V lost 1 base to trimming and J lost 2 bases; unmatched junction nucleotides: 0. Germline assignment: CDR1 LGHNA and CDR2 YSLEER. The CDR3 consists of 14 residues.

This rearrangement joins TRBV19 to TRBJ1-2, with TRBD1 matching 9 bases. Germline CDR1 LNHDA, CDR2 SQIVND (reference sequence). The CDR3 length is 15 residues. V was pared by 4 bases and J by 8 bases, with 11 bases of the junction left unmatched. CDR3: CASSRDRDPAVGYTF. The CDR3 coding sequence is TGTGCCAGTAGTAGGGACAGGGACCCCGCAGTCGGCTACACCTTC.

The chain joins TRBV2 to TRBJ2-7, with TRBD1 identical over 10 bases. The germline V gene encodes CDR1 SNHLY and CDR2 FYNNEI. Unmatched junction bases numbered 12, after V lost 7 bases and J lost 9 bases. This CDR3 contains 14 residues. The CDR3 sequence is CASNERTGGSGQYF. The CDR3 nucleotides read TGTGCCAGCAACGAAAGGACAGGGGGTTCCGGGCAGTACTTC.

This chain joins TRBV4-3 and TRBJ2-7; 12 positions match TRBD2. The CDR3 has 18 amino acids. CDR1 is LGHNA, CDR2 YSLEER, per germline. V lost 0 bases and J lost 4; bases outside the gene matches: 10. The CDR3 region is CASSQDRGLAGLMYEQYF. As DNA, the CDR3 is TGCGCCAGCAGCCAAGATCGGGGACTAGCGGGTCTTATGTACGAGCAGTACTTC.